This is a list of T cell receptor beta chains from one sample in a study of blood T cell repertoires in COVID-19. The method was immunoSEQ multiplex PCR; TCRdb's version includes in-frame clones alone and lacks a portion of them. The sample consists of about 140,000 clones, 80% to 90% of them appearing once. The sequencing sample was made of peripheral blood. Source of these receptors: a woman aged 45 to 65 with acute or convalescent COVID-19. Both conserved end residues are part of each CDR3. The order of the fields is J gene, D gene, clone size, V gene, CDR3 DNA, CDR3 protein. D genes are given only for firm matches. Clone size is shown for a subset of rows, as once, few, many or a class of expanded clone.

>TRBJ1-5|-|-|TRBV27
TGTGCCAGCAGTTTATGGGCCACTAGCAATCAGCCCCAGCATTTT
CASSLWATSNQPQHF
>TRBJ2-3|TRBD1|-|TRBV6-2/TRBV6-3
TGTGCCAGCAGTTATTCTGGACAGGGGAGCACAGATACGCAGTATTTT
CASSYSGQGSTDTQYF
>TRBJ2-5|TRBD1|-|TRBV9
TGTGCCAGCAGCGTGGGACAGTCCGCAAGGACCCAGTACTTC
CASSVGQSARTQYF
>TRBJ2-2|TRBD2|-|TRBV28
TGTGCCAGCAGTTCCCCCGGGGGGACCGGGGAGCTGTTTTTT
CASSSPGGTGELFF
>TRBJ1-1|TRBD1|-|TRBV19
TGTGCCAGTAGTTCATCGGACAGGGCCTACACTGAAGCTTTCTTT
CASSSSDRAYTEAFF
>TRBJ2-7|TRBD2|-|TRBV20-1
TGCAGTGCTAGGGGGAGGGGCGAGCAGTACTTC
CSARGRGEQYF
>TRBJ2-5|-|few|TRBV7-2
TGTGCCAGCAGCGAAAACGCTCGTCCCGGGACCCAGTACTTC
CASSENARPGTQYF
>TRBJ1-3|TRBD1|few|TRBV7-2
TGTGCCAGCAGCCAACGACAGGGGGAAGGTGGAAACACCATATATTTT
CASSQRQGEGGNTIYF
>TRBJ1-2|-|few|TRBV6-6
TGTGCCAGCAGCCAGGGGTATTTGTATGGCTACACCTTC
CASSQGYLYGYTF
>TRBJ2-1|TRBD2|-|TRBV5-1
TGCGCCAGCAGCCCGGAGGTGGCTAGCGGGAGGTACAATGAGCAGTTCTTC
CASSPEVASGRYNEQFF
>TRBJ2-7|TRBD2|-|TRBV4-2
TGTGCCAGCCGGACTAGCGGGGCCTCCTACGAGCAGTACTTC
CASRTSGASYEQYF
>TRBJ2-2|-|few|TRBV6-5
TGTGCCAGCAGTTACTCCGTCGGGGAGCTCGCCGGGGAGCTGTTTTTT
CASSYSVGELAGELFF
>TRBJ1-2|TRBD1|-|TRBV24-1
TGTGCCACCAGTGAGGCTGGACAGGACCTCTATGGCTACACCTTC
CATSEAGQDLYGYTF
>TRBJ1-5|TRBD1|-|TRBV3-1/TRBV3-2
TGTGCCAGCAGCCAGAACAGGGGGGAGCCCCAGCATTTT
CASSQNRGEPQHF
>TRBJ1-1|-|once|TRBV5-1
TGCGCCAGCAGCTTGACAGGGTATACTGAAGCTTTCTTT
CASSLTGYTEAFF
>TRBJ1-1|TRBD1|-|TRBV27
TGTGCCAGCAGTACGCGGACAGGGGCTGGCACTGAAGCTTTCTTT
CASSTRTGAGTEAFF
>TRBJ2-3|TRBD1|-|TRBV20-1
TGCAGTCGGGCCACAGGGGATCTGGGGTATTTT
CSRATGDLGYF
>TRBJ2-3|TRBD1|-|TRBV5-1
TGCGCCAGCAGCTCCGGGACAGGGGTTCCAGATACGCAGTATTTT
CASSSGTGVPDTQYF
>TRBJ2-1|TRBD2|-|TRBV25-1
TGTGCCAGCAGCGCCCGCCCCGGGACTAGGATATACAATGAGCAGTTCTTC
CASSARPGTRIYNEQFF
>TRBJ2-5|-|-|TRBV28
TGTGCCAGCAGTCCGCAGGGGCCTAAGACCCAGTACTTC
CASSPQGPKTQYF
>TRBJ2-5|-|-|TRBV7-8
TGTGCCAGCAGCCCCGGTGGTGGGACCCAGTACTTC
CASSPGGGTQYF
>TRBJ1-5|-|-|TRBV12-3/TRBV12-4
TGTGCCAGCAGTTTAGTTTCGGGTCAGCCCCAGCATTTT
CASSLVSGQPQHF
>TRBJ2-1|TRBD2|once|TRBV5-1
TGCGCCAGCAGCTTCGGGACTAGCGGAAATGAGCAGTTCTTC
CASSFGTSGNEQFF
>TRBJ1-1|TRBD1|-|TRBV7-3
TGTGCCAGCAGCCATGGACAGGGGGCTTTGAACACTGAAGCTTTCTTT
CASSHGQGALNTEAFF
>TRBJ1-6|-|-|TRBV19
TGTGCCAGTAGTCCCCAGGCCGGCAATAATTCACCCCTCCACTTT
CASSPQAGNNSPLHF
>TRBJ1-6|TRBD1|-|TRBV27
TGTGCCAGCAGTCTGACAGGGAGCTCCTATAATTCACCCCTCCACTTT
CASSLTGSSYNSPLHF
>TRBJ1-1|-|few|TRBV10-1
TGCGCCAGCAGTTGGGACATGAACACTGAAGCTTTCTTT
CASSWDMNTEAFF
>TRBJ1-2|-|-|TRBV19
TGTGCCAGTACCCCGGTGGGTGAGGGCTATGGCTACACCTTC
CASTPVGEGYGYTF
>TRBJ1-2|-|-|TRBV7-6
TGTGCCAGCAGCTTTAGAGAGCAGGACAGTGGCTACACCTTC
CASSFREQDSGYTF
>TRBJ1-6|-|-|TRBV5-1
TGCGCCAGCACCACAATATGGACGGCGGGGACACCCCTCCACTTT
CASTTIWTAGTPLHF
>TRBJ1-1|-|-|TRBV7-9
TGTGCCAGCAGCCTTTCGACAGCGAACACTGAAGCTTTCTTT
CASSLSTANTEAFF
>TRBJ1-1|TRBD1|-|TRBV7-6
TGTGCCAGCAGCTTAAGGGGGCTCTTGAACACTGAAGCTTTCTTT
CASSLRGLLNTEAFF
>TRBJ1-3|TRBD1|few|TRBV29-1
TGCAGCGCCTCCGGGACAGGGGGAAACACCATATATTTT
CSASGTGGNTIYF
>TRBJ1-5|TRBD1|-|TRBV10-1
TGCGCCAGCAGGGGACAGGGGTACAGCAATCAGCCCCAGCATTTT
CASRGQGYSNQPQHF
>TRBJ2-7|-|-|TRBV2
TGTGCCAGCACAGGACAGATCGTAGAAGAGCAGTACTTC
CASTGQIVEEQYF
>TRBJ1-5|-|-|TRBV21-1
TGTGCCAGCAGCAAAAAGGGACAGGCTAGCAATCAGCCCCAGCATTTT
CASSKKGQASNQPQHF
>TRBJ1-6|-|-|TRBV6-5
TGTGCCAGCAGAAGACAGGCAAATTCACCCCTCCACTTT
CASRRQANSPLHF
>TRBJ1-5|-|once|TRBV6-6
TGTGCCAGCAGTTTAGACAATCAGCCCCAGCATTTT
CASSLDNQPQHF
>TRBJ2-7|-|once|TRBV6-5
TGTGCCAGCAGTCAGGACAGCTACGAGCAGTACTTC
CASSQDSYEQYF
>TRBJ2-2|TRBD1|-|TRBV18
TGTGCCAGCTCAAAGGACAGGTCTTCCGGGGAGCTGTTTTTT
CASSKDRSSGELFF
>TRBJ2-5|TRBD1|-|TRBV10-3
TGTGCCATCGGAGACAGGGGAGAGGAGACCCAGTACTTC
CAIGDRGEETQYF
>TRBJ2-7|TRBD1|-|TRBV6-5
TGTGCCACAGGGACAGCATATACCTACGAGCAGTACTTC
CATGTAYTYEQYF
>TRBJ2-1|TRBD2|-|TRBV3-1/TRBV3-2
TGTGCCAGCAGCCCCGGGACTAGCGGTTACAATGAGCAGTTCTTC
CASSPGTSGYNEQFF
>TRBJ1-2|-|-|TRBV9
TGTGCCAGCAGCGTAGCCAGGGATAATGGCTACACCTTC
CASSVARDNGYTF
>TRBJ1-1|-|-|TRBV25-1
TGTGCCAGCAGTGACCCGACAGTTATGAACACTGAAGCTTTCTTT
CASSDPTVMNTEAFF
>TRBJ2-1|-|once|TRBV28
TGTGCCAGCAGTGGGGACCGGGAGGAGCAGTTCTTC
CASSGDREEQFF
>TRBJ2-7|TRBD1|-|TRBV2
TGTGCCAGCAGTTACCTCCGGGACAGCTTCTACGAGCAGTACTTC
CASSYLRDSFYEQYF
>TRBJ2-7|-|-|TRBV28
TGTGCCAGCAGTTTATATACCTACGAGCAGTACTTC
CASSLYTYEQYF
>TRBJ1-5|-|-|TRBV7-2
TGTGCCAGCGCAATCGGGGGATATAGCAATCAGCCCCAGCATTTT
CASAIGGYSNQPQHF
>TRBJ1-3|-|-|TRBV5-1
TGCGCCAGCAGCTTGTCTGGCTCGGGAAACACCATATATTTT
CASSLSGSGNTIYF
>TRBJ1-1|-|-|TRBV12-3/TRBV12-4
TGTGCCAGCAGTTTAGTAGCTTTTGAAGCTTTCTTT
CASSLVAFEAFF
>TRBJ2-5|TRBD2|-|TRBV11-2
TGTGCCAGCAGCTTACTAGCGGGGTACCAAGAGACCCAGTACTTC
CASSLLAGYQETQYF
>TRBJ1-3|-|-|TRBV10-1
TGCGCCAGCACGTCCCGGGTCCCCCTGTCTGGAAACACCATATATTTT
CASTSRVPLSGNTIYF
>TRBJ2-1|TRBD2|-|TRBV5-1
TGCGCCAGCAGCTTGGAGGCGACTAGCGGCAATGAGCAGTTCTTC
CASSLEATSGNEQFF
>TRBJ1-2|TRBD1|few|TRBV20-1
TGCAGTGCTAGTTTAGGGGGCGGCTACACCTTC
CSASLGGGYTF
>TRBJ1-1|-|few|TRBV13
TGTGCCAGCAGGGGAGGTCCGAACACTGAAGCTTTCTTT
CASRGGPNTEAFF